This T cell receptor beta chain derives from a study of radiotherapy plus CTLA-4 blockade in lung cancer. Study at large: Objective responses were seen in about a sixth of patients, disease control in approximately 30%. Overall study findings and caveats: In blood, tumor-derived TCR clones expanded after radiotherapy plus ipilimumab. Increased serum interferon-beta after radiation also reportedly predicted response strongly.

The study gave focal radiation plus ipilimumab CTLA-4 blockade to patients with chemo-refractory metastatic non-small-cell lung cancer. Turning to this clone: The antigen remains undetermined.

V was clipped by 5 bases and J by 5 bases; unmatched bases: 8. The CDR3 runs to 14 residues. Germline lookup yields CDR1 SGHAT and CDR2 FQNNGV. Method: immunoSEQ multiplex PCR; TCRdb's copy keeps in-frame clones and lacks some. This table has roughly 73,000 clones, more than 75% appearing once. The receptor was isolated from a human donor with non-small cell lung cancer that progressed on radiotherapy plus ipilimumab. The J gene is TRBJ1-1, the V gene TRBV11-2; TRBD1 aligns across 7 bases. The sample in question was peripheral blood, obtained from a patient treated with radiotherapy plus ipilimumab. The CDR3 coding sequence is TGTGCCAGCAGCCTAAGACAGGGAACAACTGAAGCTTTCTTT. It translates to CASSLRQGTTEAFF.